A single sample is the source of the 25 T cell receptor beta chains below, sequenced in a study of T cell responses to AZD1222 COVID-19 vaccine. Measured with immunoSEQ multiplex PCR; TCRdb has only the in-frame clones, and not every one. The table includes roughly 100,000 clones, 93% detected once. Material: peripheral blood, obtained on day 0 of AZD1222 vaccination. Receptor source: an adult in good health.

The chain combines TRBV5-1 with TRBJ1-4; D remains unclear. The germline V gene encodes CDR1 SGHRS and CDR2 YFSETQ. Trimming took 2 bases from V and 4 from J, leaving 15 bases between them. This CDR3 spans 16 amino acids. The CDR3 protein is CASSFIPESVNEKLFF. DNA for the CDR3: TGCGCCAGCAGCTTTATCCCCGAGTCAGTTAATGAAAAACTGTTTTTT.

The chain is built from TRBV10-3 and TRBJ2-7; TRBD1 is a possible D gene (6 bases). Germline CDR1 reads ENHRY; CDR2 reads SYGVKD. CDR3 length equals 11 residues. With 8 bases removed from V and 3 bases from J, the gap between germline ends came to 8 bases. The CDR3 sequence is CAIGQSYEQYF. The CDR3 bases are TGTGCCATCGGACAGAGCTACGAGCAGTACTTC.

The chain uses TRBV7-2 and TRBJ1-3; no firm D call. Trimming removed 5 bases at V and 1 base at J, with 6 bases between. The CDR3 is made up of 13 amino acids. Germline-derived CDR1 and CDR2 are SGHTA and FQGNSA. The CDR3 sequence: CASSLESGNTIYF. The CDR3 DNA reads TGTGCCAGCAGCCTGGAGTCTGGAAACACCATATATTTT.

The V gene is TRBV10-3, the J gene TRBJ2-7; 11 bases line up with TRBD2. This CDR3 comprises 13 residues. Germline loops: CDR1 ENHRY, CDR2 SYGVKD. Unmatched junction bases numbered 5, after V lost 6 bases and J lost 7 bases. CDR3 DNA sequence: TGTGCCATCAGGGGACTAGCGGAAAAAGAGCAGTACTTC. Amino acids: CAIRGLAEKEQYF.

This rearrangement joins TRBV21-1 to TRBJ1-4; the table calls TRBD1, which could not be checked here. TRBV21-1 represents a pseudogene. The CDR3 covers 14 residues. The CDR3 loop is CANDRQGSCEKLFF. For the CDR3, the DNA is TGTGCCAACGATAGACAGGGAAGTTGCGAAAAACTGTTTTTT.

The CDR3 spells CASSKRQVATNEKLFF. The CDR3 bases are TGCGCCAGCAGCAAAAGACAGGTTGCAACTAATGAAAAACTGTTTTTT. This chain links TRBV5-1 with TRBJ1-4, with D tentatively TRBD1 (6 bases). Germline loops: CDR1 SGHRS, CDR2 YFSETQ. The germline V and J ends were trimmed by 4 bases and 0 bases, with 13 bases remaining between them. The CDR3 runs 16 residues.

The CDR3 protein is CASDKESYYEQYF. The CDR3 DNA follows: TGTGCCAGCGATAAAGAGTCTTACTACGAGCAGTACTTC. This chain links TRBV9 with TRBJ2-7, with D unclear. V lost 7 bases and J 3 bases, leaving 14 bases between the germline ends. The CDR3 has 13 residues. Germline V lookup: CDR1 SGDLS, CDR2 YYNGEE.

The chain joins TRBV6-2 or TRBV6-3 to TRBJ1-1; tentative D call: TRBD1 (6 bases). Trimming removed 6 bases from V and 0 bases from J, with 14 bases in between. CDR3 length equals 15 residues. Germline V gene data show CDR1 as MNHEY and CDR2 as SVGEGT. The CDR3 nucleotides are TGTGCCAGCAGCCGATTGGGGGGCCTGAACACTGAAGCTTTCTTT. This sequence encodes CASSRLGGLNTEAFF.

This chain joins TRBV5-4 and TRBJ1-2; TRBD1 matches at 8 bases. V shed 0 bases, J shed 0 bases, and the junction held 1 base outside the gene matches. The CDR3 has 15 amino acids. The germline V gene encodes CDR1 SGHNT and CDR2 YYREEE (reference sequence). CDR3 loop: CASSLGQGSNYGYTF. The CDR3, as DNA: TGTGCCAGCAGCTTGGGACAGGGGTCTAACTATGGCTACACCTTC.

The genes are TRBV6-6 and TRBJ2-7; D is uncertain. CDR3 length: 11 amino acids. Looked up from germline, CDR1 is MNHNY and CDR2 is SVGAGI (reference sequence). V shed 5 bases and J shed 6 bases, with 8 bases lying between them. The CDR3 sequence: CASSHSSEQYF. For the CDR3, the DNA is TGTGCCAGCAGTCATTCAAGCGAGCAGTACTTC.

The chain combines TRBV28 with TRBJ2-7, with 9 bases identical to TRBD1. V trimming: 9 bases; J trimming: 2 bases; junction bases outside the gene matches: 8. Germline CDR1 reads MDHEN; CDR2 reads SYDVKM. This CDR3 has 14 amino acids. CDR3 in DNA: TGTGCCAGTTCACTTACAGGGGGCCCCTACGAGCAGTACTTC. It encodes CASSLTGGPYEQYF.

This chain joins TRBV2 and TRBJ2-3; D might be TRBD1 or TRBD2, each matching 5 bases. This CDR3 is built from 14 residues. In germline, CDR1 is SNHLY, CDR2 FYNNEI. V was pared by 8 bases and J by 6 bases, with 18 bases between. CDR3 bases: TGTGCCAGCCGGAAGGACTCTGCAGGGGATACGCAGTATTTT. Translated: CASRKDSAGDTQYF.

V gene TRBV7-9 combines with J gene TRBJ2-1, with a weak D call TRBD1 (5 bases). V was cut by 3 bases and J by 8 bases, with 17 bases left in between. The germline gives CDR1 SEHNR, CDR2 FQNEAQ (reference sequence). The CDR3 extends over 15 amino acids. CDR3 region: CASSLTATPLDEQFF. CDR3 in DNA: TGTGCCAGCAGCTTGACAGCTACTCCCCTGGATGAGCAGTTCTTC.

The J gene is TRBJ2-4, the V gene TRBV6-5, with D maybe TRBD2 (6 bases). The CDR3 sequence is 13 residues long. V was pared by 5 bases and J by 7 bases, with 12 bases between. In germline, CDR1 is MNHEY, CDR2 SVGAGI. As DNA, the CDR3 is TGTGCCAGCAGTAGAGACAGCGGGAACATTCAGTACTTC. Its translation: CASSRDSGNIQYF.

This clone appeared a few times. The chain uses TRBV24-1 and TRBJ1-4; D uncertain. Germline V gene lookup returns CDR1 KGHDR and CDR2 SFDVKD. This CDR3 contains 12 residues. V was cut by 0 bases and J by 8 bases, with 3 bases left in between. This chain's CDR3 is CATSDLSEKLFF. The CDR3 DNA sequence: TGTGCCACCAGTGATTTGTCGGAAAAACTGTTTTTT.

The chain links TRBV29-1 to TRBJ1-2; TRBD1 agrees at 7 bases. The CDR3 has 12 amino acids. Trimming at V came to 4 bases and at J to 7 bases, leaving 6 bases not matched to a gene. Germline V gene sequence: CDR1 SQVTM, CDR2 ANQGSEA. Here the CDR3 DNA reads TGCAGCGTTGCAACAGGGGATAGTGGCTACACCTTC. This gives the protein CSVATGDSGYTF.

The CDR3 loop reads CASISPGTGGTEAFF. The CDR3 DNA sequence: TGTGCCAGCATCAGCCCCGGGACAGGGGGCACTGAAGCTTTCTTT. V and J are TRBV6-5 and TRBJ1-1, with 11 bases matching TRBD1. The germline gives CDR1 MNHEY, CDR2 SVGAGI. CDR3 length: 15 amino acids. The junction had 8 bases not matched to a gene; V was cut back by 7 bases and J by 4 bases.

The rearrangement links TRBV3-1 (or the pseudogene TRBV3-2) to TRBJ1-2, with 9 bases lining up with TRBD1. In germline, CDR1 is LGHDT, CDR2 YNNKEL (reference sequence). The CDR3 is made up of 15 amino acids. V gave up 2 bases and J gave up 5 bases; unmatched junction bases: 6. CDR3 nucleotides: TGTGCCAGCAGCCAACCGGGACAGGGAAAATATGGCTACACCTTC. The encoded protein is CASSQPGQGKYGYTF.

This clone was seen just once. The CDR3 sequence: CASSLVPGLAGLAGELFF. CDR3 DNA: TGTGCCAGCAGCTTAGTCCCGGGACTAGCGGGATTAGCCGGGGAGCTGTTTTTT. This chain uses TRBV11-2 with TRBJ2-2, with TRBD2 matching over 13 bases. This CDR3 has 18 amino acids. J was trimmed by 6 bases and V by 1 base; bases with no gene match: 8. Germline lookup yields CDR1 SGHAT and CDR2 FQNNGV. The full variable domain, rest sourced from reference TRBV11-2 and TRBJ2-2, is EAGVAQSPRYKIIEKRQSVAFWCNPISGHATLYWYQQILGQGPKLLIQFQNNGVVDDSQLPKDRFSAERLKGVDSTLKIQPAKLEDSAVYLCASSLVPGLAGLAGELFFGEGSRLTVL.

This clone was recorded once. CDR3 loop: CSVDGLPGADGNTIYF. The CDR3 DNA is TGCAGCGTTGACGGTTTGCCGGGGGCTGATGGAAACACCATATATTTT. This rearrangement joins TRBV29-1 to TRBJ1-3; D may be TRBD1 (6 bases). The V gene lost 3 bases and the J gene lost 3 bases, with 18 bases spanning the gap. The germline V gene encodes CDR1 SQVTM and CDR2 ANQGSEA. This CDR3 has 16 amino acids.

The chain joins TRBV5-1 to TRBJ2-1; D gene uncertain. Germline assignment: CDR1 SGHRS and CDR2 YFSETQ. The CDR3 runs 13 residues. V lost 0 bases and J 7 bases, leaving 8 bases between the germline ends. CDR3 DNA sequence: TGCGCCAGCAGCTTGGACAACAAGAATGAGCAGTTCTTC. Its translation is CASSLDNKNEQFF. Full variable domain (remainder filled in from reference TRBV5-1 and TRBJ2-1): KAGVTQTPRYLIKTRGQQVTLSCSPISGHRSVSWYQQTPGQGLQFLFEYFSETQRNKGNFPGRFSGRQFSNSRSEMNVSTLELGDSALYLCASSLDNKNEQFFGPGTRLTVL.

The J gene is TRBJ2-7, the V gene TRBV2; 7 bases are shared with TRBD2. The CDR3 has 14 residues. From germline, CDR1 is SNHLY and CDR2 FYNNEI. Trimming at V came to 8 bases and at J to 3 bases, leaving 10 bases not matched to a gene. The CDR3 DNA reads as TGTGCCAGCCAAGAAGCGAGCGGGAACTACGAGCAGTACTTC. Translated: CASQEASGNYEQYF. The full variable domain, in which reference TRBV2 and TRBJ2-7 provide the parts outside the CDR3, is EPEVTQTPSHQVTQMGQEVILRCVPISNHLYFYWYRQILGQKVEFLVSFYNNEISEKSEIFDDQFSVERPDGSNFTLKIRSTKLEDSAMYFCASQEASGNYEQYFGPGTRLTVT.

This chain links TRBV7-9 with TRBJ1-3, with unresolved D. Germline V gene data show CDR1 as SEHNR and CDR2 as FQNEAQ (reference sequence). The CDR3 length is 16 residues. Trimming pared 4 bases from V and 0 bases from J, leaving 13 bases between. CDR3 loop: CASSSHGIFSGNTIYF. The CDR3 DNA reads TGTGCCAGCAGCTCCCACGGGATCTTCTCTGGAAACACCATATATTTT. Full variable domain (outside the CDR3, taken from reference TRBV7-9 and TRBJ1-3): DTGVSQNPRHKITKRGQNVTFRCDPISEHNRLYWYRQTLGQGPEFLTYFQNEAQLEKSRLLSDRFSAERPKGSFSTLEIQRTEQGDSAMYLCASSSHGIFSGNTIYFGEGSWLTVV.

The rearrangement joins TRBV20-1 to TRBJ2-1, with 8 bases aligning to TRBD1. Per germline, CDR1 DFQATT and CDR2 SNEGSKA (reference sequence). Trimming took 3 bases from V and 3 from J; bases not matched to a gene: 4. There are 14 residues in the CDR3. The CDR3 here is CSASWTGIYNEQFF. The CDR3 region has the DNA TGCAGTGCTAGTTGGACAGGGATCTACAATGAGCAGTTCTTC.

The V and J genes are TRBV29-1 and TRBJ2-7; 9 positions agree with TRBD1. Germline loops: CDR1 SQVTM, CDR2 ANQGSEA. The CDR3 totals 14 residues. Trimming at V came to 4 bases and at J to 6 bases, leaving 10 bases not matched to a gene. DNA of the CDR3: TGCAGCGTTGCCCGAGGGACAGGGCTGCGCGAGCAGTACTTC. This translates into CSVARGTGLREQYF.